This T cell receptor (beta chain) was recorded in a study of blood T cell repertoires in COVID-19. Background on the study: The samples span acute and convalescent COVID-19 from the United States, Italy and Spain. T cells, B-cell-depleted T cells, or PBMCs provided the cDNA or gDNA that served as material.

Germline CDR1 and CDR2: SNHLY and FYNNEI. The CDR3 contains 15 residues. V gave up 9 bases and J gave up 2 bases; unmatched junction bases: 7. As handled by the study authors: Using reference gene primer amplification, nucleated cell counts were estimated. Assay used: immunoSEQ multiplex PCR; TCRdb lists only in-frame clones, some missing. The V and J calls and clone size were taken over from that table, and D and trimming were inferred from the DNA. The top ten hold under 6.5% of the sample, which has fewer than 50,000 clones, 55% to 75% seen once. This TCR derives from a man aged 80 or over with acute or convalescent COVID-19. V is TRBV2 and J is TRBJ1-3; 10 positions agree with TRBD1. Material: peripheral blood. Here the CDR3 DNA reads TGTGCCAGTAGTACCGGGACAGGGGCTGGAAACACCATATATTTT. Encoded protein: CASSTGTGAGNTIYF.